This TCR beta chain was identified during a study of blood T cell repertoires in COVID-19. The method was immunoSEQ multiplex PCR; TCRdb's version includes in-frame clones alone and lacks a portion of them. This sample yields around 300,000 clones, of which 75% to 90% are seen a single time; around 2.9% belongs to the top ten. The CDR3 is made up of 14 amino acids. After removal of 9 bases from V and 8 bases from J, the junction contained 13 bases not matched to a gene. Germline CDR1 is LNHDA and CDR2 is SQIVND (reference sequence). This clone was seen only a few times. The sequencing input was peripheral blood. The TCR sequence derives from a woman under 40 with active or convalescent COVID-19. The chain carries TRBV19 and TRBJ1-2; 9 nucleotides agree with TRBD1. CDR3 DNA: TGTGCCAGCCAATTTGGGACAGGGCAGAGCGGCTACACCTTC. Translating it yields CASQFGTGQSGYTF.